This T cell receptor beta chain was captured in a study of PD-L1 blockade in urothelial cancer (dated by TCRdb to 2017 to 2019). Some background on the complete study: Every patient began therapy in about 2014 and was given atezolizumab 1,200 mg intravenously every 3 weeks. About 90% of the roughly 29 patients were males with bladder-origin urothelial cancer, and about 60% of the roughly 29 reported a prior smoking history. An ECOG performance status of 0 or 1 was recorded for the patients, and 0 to 3 prior chemotherapy regimens had been received by the patients. Blood samples were analyzed at two time points: 3 weeks after treatment start (second dose) and 6 weeks after treatment start. Blood samples gave a median of around 130,000 T cells and 82,636 unique TCRs, with a median clonality of 0.080. An exploratory multi-omic analysis was conducted of the somatic, immune and clinical correlates of response to PD-L1 blockade with atezolizumab in urothelial cancer. Pretreatment tumor samples and matched peripheral blood, collected serially before and after atezolizumab treatment, underwent TCR sequencing. Durable clinical benefit meant progression-free survival longer than 6 months, and TCR features were also tested against progression-free and overall survival. In the same patients, pretreatment tumors underwent whole exome sequencing and RNA sequencing in addition to TCR sequencing. Durable clinical benefit was achieved by nine patients and was not achieved by 20 patients. Around 29 patients had pretreatment blood TCR-seq, about 25 had at least one posttreatment blood collection, and about 25 had tumor TCR-seq.

Each PCR received spiked-in synthetic TCR analog templates so that absolute template abundance could be estimated from read counts. Using the immunoSEQ assay, TCRbeta CDR3 regions were amplified from genomic DNA with bias-controlled V and J gene primers. Sequencing of rearranged TCRbeta segments was performed at approximately 20X coverage. On the study's bioinformatics: Sequencing errors were corrected by clustering and CDR3s were annotated against IMGT to assign V, D and J genes. Downstream analyses used only productive TCRbeta rearrangements, leaving out any out-of-frame or stop-codon sequences. Clonality was calculated as one minus the Shannon entropy normalized by the log of the number of unique productive sequences. Fisher's exact test with Benjamini-Hochberg correction, at a threshold of adjusted p below 0.01, was used to find clones that differed between time points or between blood and tumor. TCRdb obtained this table from immuneACCESS and retained in-frame rearrangements with V and J assigned. These tables miss some clones; where compared with another copy, unresolved V genes account for less than half of the shortfall, and the remainder is unexplained. V and J calls plus clone size are reproduced from that table; the DNA served to infer D and trimming. Across this sample there are approximately 100,000 clones, with over 75% seen only once. The ten most abundant clones make up 2% to 2.5% of the sample.

On this clone: The clone's antigen remains unknown. No per-base quality is available; no much larger clone lies one base away.

The investigation overall reported the following: A pretreatment peripheral blood TCR clonality below the median was linked to improved progression-free and overall survival. At 3 weeks after the start of treatment, tumor-associated TCR clones in peripheral blood had expanded more in patients with durable benefit (n ≈ 20, p = 0.022). Small sample size (n ≈ 30) and many exploratory analyses mean the results are intended to be hypothesis-generating.

A cohort of 25 to 30 patients with locally advanced or metastatic urothelial carcinoma, treated at Memorial Sloan Kettering on a trial protocol, was included. Peripheral blood mononuclear cells were collected pretreatment and during treatment, at between 1 and 8 total time points per patient. The Qiagen DNeasy Blood extraction kit was used to purify genomic DNA from total PBMCs and tumor samples. PBMCs were collected pretreatment and during treatment and were isolated and stored as previously described. Including cysteine and phenylalanine, the CDR3 has 17 amino acids. The sequence is cut down to CDR3 DNA, 51 bases in frame from base 1. The germline V gene supplies CDR1 KGHSH and CDR2 LQKENI. Relative to germline, V is 2 bases shorter and J is 9 bases shorter, with 23 bases between their ends.

The material sequenced was PBMCs, taken around atezolizumab (anti-PD-L1) treatment. The sequence derives from a man in his fifties with urothelial cancer. The sequence links TRBV18 to TRBJ2-1; TRBD2 is a weak D gene call, 6 bases matching. The CDR3 has the sequence CASSPNFGTPGETEQFF. The DNA sequence is given as TGTGCCAGCTCACCAAATTTCGGGACTCCCGGGGAGACTGAGCAGTTCTTC.